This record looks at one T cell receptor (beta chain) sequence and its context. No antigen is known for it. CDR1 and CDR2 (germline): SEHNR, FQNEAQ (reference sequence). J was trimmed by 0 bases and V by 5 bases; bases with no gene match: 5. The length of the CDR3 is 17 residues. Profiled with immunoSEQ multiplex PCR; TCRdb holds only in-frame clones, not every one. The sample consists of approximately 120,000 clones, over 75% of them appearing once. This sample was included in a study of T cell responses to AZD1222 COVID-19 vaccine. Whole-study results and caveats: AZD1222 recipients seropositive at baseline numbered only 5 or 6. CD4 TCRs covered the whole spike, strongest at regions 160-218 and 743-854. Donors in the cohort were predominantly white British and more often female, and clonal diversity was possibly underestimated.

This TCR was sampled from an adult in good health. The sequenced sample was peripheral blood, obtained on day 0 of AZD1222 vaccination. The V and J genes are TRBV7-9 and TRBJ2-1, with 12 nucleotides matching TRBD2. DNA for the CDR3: TGTGCCAGCAGCGGTCAGACTAGCGGGAGCTCCTACAATGAGCAGTTCTTC. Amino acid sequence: CASSGQTSGSSYNEQFF.